These T cell receptor beta chains were read from a single sample in a study of blood T cell repertoires in COVID-19. The assay was immunoSEQ multiplex PCR, and TCRdb's table has in-frame clones only and misses some. Counted here are 130,000 to 150,000 clones, approximately 80% occurring once; the ten biggest clones make up approximately 3.5%. The material sequenced was peripheral blood. The receptors shown here come from a man aged 65 to 79 who had recovered from COVID-19. The CDR3 runs from the conserved cysteine through the conserved F or W. D genes are given only for firm matches. Size tells how often a clone was seen (once, few, many) or the class of an expanded clone, and some rows leave it out.

j_call v_call clone_size d_call cdr3_aa cdr3_nt
TRBJ2-2 TRBV6-6 NA TRBD2 CASSRLRQSATSGRAGELFF TGTGCCAGCAGTCGGCTTCGACAGAGCGCGACTAGCGGGAGAGCCGGGGAGCTGTTTTTT
TRBJ2-1 TRBV7-9 few NA CASSLDWSRGNEQFF TGTGCCAGCAGCTTAGATTGGTCTAGGGGCAATGAGCAGTTCTTC
TRBJ2-7 TRBV6-5 few NA CASKARAGATVEQYF TGTGCCAGCAAAGCCCGGGCAGGGGCAACCGTGGAGCAGTACTTC
TRBJ2-6 TRBV2 NA TRBD1 CASTGQGPTGANVLTF TGTGCCAGCACGGGACAGGGTCCCACTGGGGCCAACGTCCTGACTTTC
TRBJ2-5 TRBV30 few NA CAWEQGRGETQYF TGTGCCTGGGAACAGGGTCGGGGAGAGACCCAGTACTTC
TRBJ2-4 TRBV14 NA TRBD1 CASSPTGGGRGYGNIQYF TGTGCCAGCAGCCCTACCGGAGGCGGCAGGGGGTATGGAAACATTCAGTACTTC
TRBJ2-2 TRBV7-2 NA TRBD2 CASRSRTSGSTGELFF TGTGCCAGCAGATCTCGGACTAGCGGGAGTACCGGGGAGCTGTTTTTT
TRBJ1-1 TRBV27 NA TRBD1 CASSRQGAHTEAFF TGTGCCAGCAGTCGACAGGGGGCCCACACTGAAGCTTTCTTT
TRBJ2-7 TRBV5-1 NA TRBD1 CASSLEGQTGQQYF TGCGCCAGCAGCTTGGAGGGACAGACCGGACAGCAGTACTTC
TRBJ2-7 TRBV7-9 NA TRBD2 CASSLRTSGRADEQYF TGTGCCAGCAGCCTAAGGACTAGCGGGAGGGCCGACGAGCAGTACTTC
TRBJ2-3 TRBV5-4 NA TRBD2 CASSLKAGGADTQYF TGTGCCAGCAGCTTGAAAGCGGGAGGGGCAGATACGCAGTATTTT
TRBJ2-6 TRBV6-2/TRBV6-3 NA NA CASSYSSGPGANVLTF TGTGCCAGCAGTTACTCGTCAGGGCCTGGGGCCAACGTCCTGACTTTC
TRBJ1-4 TRBV7-9 NA NA CASRGPNEKLFF TGTGCCAGCAGGGGCCCGAATGAAAAACTGTTTTTT
TRBJ2-5 TRBV19 NA NA CASIGRAEETQYF TGTGCCAGTATCGGCAGGGCGGAGGAGACCCAGTACTTC
TRBJ1-6 TRBV4-1 NA TRBD1 CASSLGTGISPLHF TGCGCCAGCAGCCTCGGGACAGGGATTTCACCCCTCCACTTT
TRBJ2-7 TRBV11-3 NA NA CASSRDRSWGSYEQYF TGTGCCAGCAGCAGAGACAGGTCCTGGGGGTCCTACGAGCAGTACTTC
TRBJ2-5 TRBV2 NA NA CASTHASEETQYF TGTGCCAGCACCCACGCGAGCGAAGAGACCCAGTACTTC
TRBJ2-1 TRBV5-6 NA NA CASSGATPYNEQFF TGTGCCAGCAGCGGGGCTACCCCTTACAATGAGCAGTTCTTC
TRBJ2-3 TRBV27 NA TRBD1 CASSFLPGTGVREGTDTQYF TGTGCCAGCAGTTTTCTCCCCGGGACAGGGGTCCGGGAGGGCACAGATACGCAGTATTTT
TRBJ1-6 TRBV7-9 NA TRBD1 CASSLADRVGGALHF TGTGCCAGCAGCTTAGCGGACAGGGTCGGCGGGGCCCTCCACTTT
TRBJ1-4 TRBV21-1 once NA CATRNGQGTEKLFF TGTGCCACCAGAAACGGACAGGGCACTGAAAAACTGTTTTTT
TRBJ2-1 TRBV27 NA TRBD2 CASSSRLAGVNNEQFF TGTGCCAGCAGTTCCAGACTAGCGGGAGTGAACAATGAGCAGTTCTTC
TRBJ2-3 TRBV19 NA NA CASSIGIVPTQYF TGTGCCAGTAGTATAGGCATAGTCCCTACGCAGTATTTT
TRBJ2-1 TRBV7-3 once TRBD2 CASSLSLAAYNEQFF TGTGCCAGCAGCTTAAGTCTAGCGGCCTACAATGAGCAGTTCTTC
TRBJ1-2 TRBV20-1 NA NA CSAPEGAGYTF TGCAGTGCCCCGGAAGGGGCCGGCTACACCTTC
TRBJ2-2 TRBV9 NA NA CASSVGQSNTGELFF TGTGCCAGCAGCGTAGGACAGTCGAACACCGGGGAGCTGTTTTTT
TRBJ1-2 TRBV3-1/TRBV3-2 NA NA CASSQKTQGRGASNYGYTF TGTGCCAGCAGCCAAAAAACTCAGGGACGGGGGGCGTCTAACTATGGCTACACCTTC
TRBJ1-1 TRBV7-9 NA NA CASSQGSVMRNTEAFF TGTGCCAGCAGCCAGGGCTCTGTGATGAGGAACACTGAAGCTTTCTTT
TRBJ1-5 TRBV12-3/TRBV12-4 once NA CASRFNNQPQHF TGTGCCAGCAGATTCAACAATCAGCCCCAGCATTTT
TRBJ1-1 TRBV27 NA NA CASSFSGSGTEAFF TGTGCCAGCAGTTTTTCCGGTTCGGGCACTGAAGCTTTCTTT
TRBJ2-1 TRBV14 NA NA CASRGGGDQFF TGTGCCAGCAGGGGAGGAGGAGATCAGTTCTTC
TRBJ1-2 TRBV2 NA NA CASKATNYGYTF TGTGCCAGCAAAGCAACTAACTATGGCTACACCTTC
TRBJ2-7 TRBV11-3 many TRBD1 CASSLTGGYEQYF TGTGCCAGCAGCTTAACAGGGGGATACGAGCAGTACTTC
TRBJ2-7 TRBV2 medium-sized NA CASNGEPYEQYF TGTGCCAGCAACGGTGAGCCCTACGAGCAGTACTTC